This is a list of T cell receptor beta chains from one sample in a study of cytomegalovirus exposure and HLA in healthy donors. Repertoires were generated with immunoSEQ multiplex PCR, while TCRdb's copy carries only in-frame clones and drops some. The sample contains under 130,000 clones, roughly four fifths of which appear only once. Specimen: PBMCs. Every receptor here comes from a man in his forties or fifties in good health and CMV-seronegative. The CDR3 runs from the conserved cysteine through the conserved F or W. The order of the fields is J gene, V gene, clone size, D gene, CDR3 protein, CDR3 DNA. D genes are given only for firm matches. The size entry is marked missing in some rows and otherwise reads once, few, many or a size class.

j_gene: TRBJ1-5; v_gene: TRBV6-1; abundance: few; d_gene: NA; CDR3aa: CASREFGGGEQPQHF; CDR3nt: TGTGCCAGCAGAGAGTTTGGGGGAGGAGAACAGCCCCAGCATTTT
j_gene: TRBJ2-7; v_gene: TRBV2; abundance: NA; d_gene: NA; CDR3aa: CASSGGTPLYEQYF; CDR3nt: TGTGCCAGCAGTGGCGGGACCCCTCTCTACGAGCAGTACTTC
j_gene: TRBJ1-4; v_gene: TRBV6-5; abundance: NA; d_gene: NA; CDR3aa: CASSYSLGMANEKLFF; CDR3nt: TGTGCCAGCAGTTACTCCCTTGGCATGGCTAATGAAAAACTGTTTTTT
j_gene: TRBJ2-3; v_gene: TRBV14; abundance: NA; d_gene: TRBD2; CDR3aa: CASSQMISGSTDTQYF; CDR3nt: TGTGCCAGCAGCCAAATGATTAGCGGGAGCACAGATACGCAGTATTTT
j_gene: TRBJ2-7; v_gene: TRBV28; abundance: few; d_gene: NA; CDR3aa: CASSSQQTGRMNEQYF; CDR3nt: TGTGCCAGCAGTTCCCAACAGACAGGGAGGATGAACGAGCAGTACTTC
j_gene: TRBJ2-7; v_gene: TRBV6-5; abundance: NA; d_gene: TRBD2; CDR3aa: CASSYSSSGTYEQYF; CDR3nt: TGTGCCAGCAGTTACTCGTCTAGCGGGACCTACGAGCAGTACTTC
j_gene: TRBJ2-7; v_gene: TRBV7-9; abundance: NA; d_gene: TRBD2; CDR3aa: CASSYLAGAGEQYF; CDR3nt: TGTGCCAGCAGCTACCTAGCGGGAGCGGGGGAGCAGTACTTC
j_gene: TRBJ1-4; v_gene: TRBV9; abundance: NA; d_gene: TRBD1; CDR3aa: CASSPTGTGYEKLFF; CDR3nt: TGTGCCAGCAGCCCAACCGGGACAGGGTATGAAAAACTGTTTTTT
j_gene: TRBJ2-7; v_gene: TRBV11-2; abundance: NA; d_gene: NA; CDR3aa: CASSFWGYNEQYF; CDR3nt: TGTGCCAGCAGCTTCTGGGGCTACAACGAGCAGTACTTC
j_gene: TRBJ2-5; v_gene: TRBV7-2; abundance: once; d_gene: NA; CDR3aa: CASRTGETQYF; CDR3nt: TGTGCCAGCAGGACTGGGGAGACCCAGTACTTC
j_gene: TRBJ1-4; v_gene: TRBV28; abundance: NA; d_gene: NA; CDR3aa: CAVLQGLGEKLFF; CDR3nt: TGTGCCGTTCTACAGGGCCTCGGTGAAAAACTGTTTTTT
j_gene: TRBJ2-7; v_gene: TRBV4-1; abundance: NA; d_gene: NA; CDR3aa: CASSPNSYEQYF; CDR3nt: TGCGCCAGCAGCCCCAACTCCTACGAGCAGTACTTC
j_gene: TRBJ2-6; v_gene: TRBV6-5; abundance: NA; d_gene: NA; CDR3aa: CASSLDGANVLTF; CDR3nt: TGTGCCAGCAGTCTAGACGGGGCCAACGTCCTGACTTTC
j_gene: TRBJ1-3; v_gene: TRBV30; abundance: NA; d_gene: TRBD1; CDR3aa: CAWGQATGNTIYF; CDR3nt: TGTGCCTGGGGACAGGCGACTGGAAACACCATATATTTT
j_gene: TRBJ1-1; v_gene: TRBV7-9; abundance: NA; d_gene: NA; CDR3aa: CASSLEDSTEAFF; CDR3nt: TGTGCCAGCAGCTTAGAGGACAGCACTGAAGCTTTCTTT
j_gene: TRBJ1-1; v_gene: TRBV18; abundance: NA; d_gene: NA; CDR3aa: CASSPTNRVTNTEAFF; CDR3nt: TGTGCCAGCTCACCAACTAACAGGGTAACGAACACTGAAGCTTTCTTT
j_gene: TRBJ1-2; v_gene: TRBV19; abundance: NA; d_gene: NA; CDR3aa: CASNYNRANYGYTF; CDR3nt: TGTGCCAGTAACTATAACAGGGCAAACTATGGCTACACCTTC
j_gene: TRBJ1-1; v_gene: TRBV11-3; abundance: NA; d_gene: NA; CDR3aa: CASSPYENTEAFF; CDR3nt: TGTGCCAGCAGCCCCTATGAGAACACTGAAGCTTTCTTT
j_gene: TRBJ1-6; v_gene: TRBV6-1; abundance: NA; d_gene: TRBD1; CDR3aa: CASSEITGGRSPLHF; CDR3nt: TGTGCCAGCAGTGAAATCACAGGGGGCCGCTCACCCCTCCACTTT
j_gene: TRBJ2-4; v_gene: TRBV5-4; abundance: once; d_gene: NA; CDR3aa: CASSPDREGIQYF; CDR3nt: TGTGCCAGCAGCCCGGACAGGGAGGGCATTCAGTACTTC
j_gene: TRBJ1-4; v_gene: TRBV2; abundance: NA; d_gene: NA; CDR3aa: CASSPEETGKLFF; CDR3nt: TGTGCCAGCTCACCGGAAGAGACAGGAAAACTGTTTTTT
j_gene: TRBJ1-5; v_gene: TRBV28; abundance: NA; d_gene: TRBD1; CDR3aa: CASSSGQGFQPQHF; CDR3nt: TGTGCCAGCAGTTCGGGACAGGGTTTCCAGCCCCAGCATTTT
j_gene: TRBJ1-4; v_gene: TRBV6-1; abundance: NA; d_gene: NA; CDR3aa: CASSEDRGTGKLFF; CDR3nt: TGTGCCAGCAGTGAAGATAGGGGTACGGGAAAACTGTTTTTT
j_gene: TRBJ2-4; v_gene: TRBV7-9; abundance: NA; d_gene: NA; CDR3aa: CASSGSRAGRNIQYF; CDR3nt: TGTGCCAGCAGCGGTAGTAGGGCGGGTCGGAACATTCAGTACTTC
j_gene: TRBJ1-3; v_gene: TRBV7-2; abundance: NA; d_gene: NA; CDR3aa: CASSPPPGRNTIYF; CDR3nt: TGTGCCAGCAGTCCACCGCCGGGGAGAAACACCATATATTTT
j_gene: TRBJ1-5; v_gene: TRBV7-2; abundance: NA; d_gene: TRBD1; CDR3aa: CASSPRGPSNQPQHF; CDR3nt: TGTGCCAGCAGCCCCAGGGGGCCCTCCAATCAGCCCCAGCATTTT
j_gene: TRBJ1-2; v_gene: TRBV7-9; abundance: once; d_gene: TRBD1; CDR3aa: CASSLTSDRAFSGYTF; CDR3nt: TGTGCCAGCAGCTTAACATCGGACAGGGCCTTTTCTGGCTACACCTTC
j_gene: TRBJ2-3; v_gene: TRBV4-1; abundance: NA; d_gene: TRBD2; CDR3aa: CASSQFPAGGVTDTQYF; CDR3nt: TGCGCCAGCAGCCAATTTCCAGCGGGGGGGGTCACAGATACGCAGTATTTT
j_gene: TRBJ2-3; v_gene: TRBV2; abundance: NA; d_gene: NA; CDR3aa: CASSEIVLPDTQYF; CDR3nt: TGTGCCAGCAGTGAAATTGTACTGCCAGATACGCAGTATTTT
j_gene: TRBJ2-7; v_gene: TRBV14; abundance: NA; d_gene: TRBD1; CDR3aa: CASSQFAGTGFGYEQYF; CDR3nt: TGTGCCAGCAGCCAATTTGCAGGGACAGGGTTTGGCTACGAGCAGTACTTC
j_gene: TRBJ2-5; v_gene: TRBV6-5; abundance: few; d_gene: NA; CDR3aa: CASSYGGGLTTETQYF; CDR3nt: TGTGCCAGCAGTTACGGGGGTGGACTAACGACCGAGACCCAGTACTTC
j_gene: TRBJ1-4; v_gene: TRBV4-1; abundance: NA; d_gene: NA; CDR3aa: CASSRTGTIEKLFF; CDR3nt: TGCGCCAGCAGTCGAACAGGGACGATTGAAAAACTGTTTTTT
j_gene: TRBJ1-5; v_gene: TRBV2; abundance: NA; d_gene: NA; CDR3aa: CASSLEGYSNQPQHF; CDR3nt: TGTGCCAGCAGTCTAGAAGGTTATAGCAATCAGCCCCAGCATTTT
j_gene: TRBJ2-2; v_gene: TRBV4-2; abundance: NA; d_gene: TRBD2; CDR3aa: CASSQDGLAGGEGELFF; CDR3nt: TGTGCCAGCAGCCAAGATGGATTGGCGGGGGGCGAAGGGGAGCTGTTTTTT
j_gene: TRBJ2-1; v_gene: TRBV6-1; abundance: NA; d_gene: TRBD1; CDR3aa: CASRDRGNSYNEQFF; CDR3nt: TGTGCCAGCAGGGACAGGGGGAACTCCTACAATGAGCAGTTCTTC
j_gene: TRBJ2-5; v_gene: TRBV6-5; abundance: NA; d_gene: TRBD1; CDR3aa: CASSTDRGLETQYF; CDR3nt: TGTGCCAGCAGTACGGACAGGGGATTAGAGACCCAGTACTTC
j_gene: TRBJ2-4; v_gene: TRBV30; abundance: NA; d_gene: NA; CDR3aa: CAWSGTSLAKNIQYF; CDR3nt: TGTGCCTGGAGCGGGACATCCTTAGCCAAAAACATTCAGTACTTC
j_gene: TRBJ2-7; v_gene: TRBV2; abundance: NA; d_gene: NA; CDR3aa: CASSEPVTYEQYF; CDR3nt: TGTGCCAGCAGTGAACCGGTAACCTACGAGCAGTACTTC
j_gene: TRBJ2-7; v_gene: TRBV6-5; abundance: NA; d_gene: NA; CDR3aa: CASSHQGLTSYEQYF; CDR3nt: TGTGCCAGCAGCCACCAAGGACTGACCTCCTACGAGCAGTACTTC
j_gene: TRBJ1-3; v_gene: TRBV10-3; abundance: NA; d_gene: NA; CDR3aa: CAISDVERRNTIYF; CDR3nt: TGTGCCATCAGTGACGTCGAGAGAAGAAACACCATATATTTT
j_gene: TRBJ2-1; v_gene: TRBV6-1; abundance: NA; d_gene: NA; CDR3aa: CASRDTYNEQFF; CDR3nt: TGTGCCAGCCGGGACACCTACAATGAGCAGTTCTTC